The 3 T cell receptor beta chains below were found in one sample sequenced in a study of blood T cell repertoires in COVID-19 (TCRdb year 2020). The method behind the library was the immunoSEQ multiplex PCR assay. Not all clones reach the TCRdb copy of this immuneACCESS table, which keeps in-frame sequences only. Checked studies attribute under half of the gap to unresolved V genes and leave the rest unexplained. In this sample the table shows about 240,000 clones, about nine tenths of which occur a single time. Around 7.8% of the sample rests with the top ten. Sequenced material: peripheral blood. These receptors all stem from a man aged 60 to 69 who had recovered from COVID-19.

This sequence joins TRBV2 and TRBJ2-5, with 11 bases fitting TRBD1. After removal of 7 bases from V and 2 bases from J, the junction contained 9 bases not matched to a gene. CDR1 SNHLY and CDR2 FYNNEI come from the germline V gene. There are 16 residues in the CDR3. CDR3 nucleotide sequence: TGTGCCAGCACTACGCCGGACAGGGGGCTGCAAGAGACCCAGTACTTC. This encodes CASTTPDRGLQETQYF.

The rearrangement uses TRBV5-1 and TRBJ2-1, with 8 bases that match TRBD1. Germline V CDR1 and CDR2: SGHRS, YFSETQ. Trimming took 4 bases from V and 4 from J; bases not matched to a gene: 10. This CDR3 spans 16 amino acids. DNA for the CDR3: TGCGCCAGCAGCCAACCCCGGACAGGGCAGTACAATGAGCAGTTCTTC. It translates to CASSQPRTGQYNEQFF.

This chain connects TRBV7-2 to TRBJ2-3, with 9 bases lining up with TRBD1. Trimming took 5 bases from V and 6 from J; bases not matched to a gene: 6. CDR3 length: 14 residues. Germline lookup yields CDR1 SGHTA and CDR2 FQGNSA. In nucleotides, the CDR3 is TGTGCCAGCAGCCTAGGACAGGGGTTGGATACGCAGTATTTT. Amino acid sequence: CASSLGQGLDTQYF.